Each of the 18 T cell receptor beta chains below was sequenced from the same sample in a study of human T cells and chemical hapten exposure. Sample time point: pre-sensitization, week 0. Treatment here: therapeutic diphenylcyclopropenone sensitization with weekly scalp DPC. Each CDR3 protein gets one entry after TCRdb re-called the RACE reads with MiXCR. The sample has under 300,000 distinct CDR3 sequences; just under 8% are singletons. Sequencing was performed on whole blood, taken in connection with sensitization to the hapten diphenylcyclopropenone (DPC). The receptor set was obtained from a man aged 18 to 35 with alopecia areata. Some clones in this sample may be carry-over from other donors' samples.

V usage is TRBV24-1 and J usage is TRBJ2-1; D is unclear. Germline CDR1 and CDR2: KGHDR and SFDVKD. V was pared by 0 bases and J by 8 bases, with 10 bases between. The CDR3 totals 14 residues. CDR3 protein: CATSDLRSRDEQFF. In DNA, the CDR3 is TGTGCCACCAGTGATTTGCGGTCTCGGGATGAGCAGTTCTTC.

The rearrangement uses TRBV5-1 and TRBJ2-1; no clear D. V was trimmed by 2 bases and J by 0 bases, leaving 6 bases between them. CDR3 size: 14 residues. Germline V gene lookup returns CDR1 SGHRS and CDR2 YFSETQ. Written as DNA, the CDR3 is TGCGCCAGCAGCTTTGGGCTCTCCTACAATGAGCAGTTCTTC. Translated: CASSFGLSYNEQFF.

The chain uses TRBV24-1 and TRBJ2-1, with a weak D call TRBD1 (6 bases). CDR1 KGHDR and CDR2 SFDVKD come from the germline V gene. The length of the CDR3 is 16 residues. The V end lost 4 bases, the J end lost 6 bases, and 18 bases lay between the germline ends. This CDR3 is CATSEIPGHTFNEQFF. In nucleotides, the CDR3 is TGTGCCACCAGTGAGATACCGGGACACACTTTCAATGAGCAGTTCTTC.

This clonotype was observed at least ten times. CDR3 DNA: TGTGCCAGCACCCCCGGGTCCTCCTTCTACAATGAGCAGTTCTTC. Translation: CASTPGSSFYNEQFF. The genes are TRBV6-2 or TRBV6-3 and TRBJ2-1, with D uncertain. The germline V gene encodes CDR1 MNHEY and CDR2 SVGEGT. V was shortened by 7 bases and J by 3 bases, with 16 bases between the two germline ends. This CDR3 region has 15 residues.

This clonotype appeared many times. The chain combines TRBV6-2 or TRBV6-3 with TRBJ2-2; TRBD1 aligns across 11 bases. Germline CDR1 and CDR2: MNHEY and SVGEGT. The CDR3 extends over 17 amino acids. Trimming took 5 bases from V and 6 from J; bases not matched to a gene: 11. The CDR3 is CASSTPRDRGGAGELFF. The CDR3 DNA is TGTGCCAGCAGTACTCCCCGGGACAGGGGGGGTGCCGGGGAGCTGTTTTTT.

V and J are TRBV5-5 and TRBJ1-4, with D unresolved. The germline V gene encodes CDR1 SGHKS and CDR2 YYEKEE (reference sequence). V was cut by 0 bases and J by 4 bases, with 7 bases left in between. The CDR3 has 14 amino acids. CDR3 protein: CASSLDFGNEKLFF. DNA for the CDR3: TGTGCCAGCAGCTTGGATTTTGGTAATGAAAAACTGTTTTTT.

The rearrangement uses TRBV7-8 and TRBJ2-5; the D gene is possibly TRBD1 (6 bases). Germline V gene lookup returns CDR1 SGHVS and CDR2 FQNEAQ. The CDR3 is 14 residues long. The V gene lost 5 bases and the J gene lost 4 bases, with 14 bases spanning the gap. The CDR3 DNA reads TGTGCCAGCAGCCGAACCACAGGGTCAGAGACCCAGTACTTC. Its protein product is CASSRTTGSETQYF.

The gene calls are TRBV5-1 and TRBJ2-7, with TRBD1 identical over 9 bases. The germline CDR1 and CDR2 sequences are SGHRS and YFSETQ. Trimming took 5 bases from V and 3 from J; bases not matched to a gene: 12. The CDR3 totals 16 residues. CDR3 in DNA: TGCGCCAGCAGTCCGGACCGGACAGGGGCCGGCTACGAGCAGTACGTC. Protein product: CASSPDRTGAGYEQYV.

This clonotype was counted a few times. The chain uses TRBV5-1 and TRBJ1-1, with 7 bases aligning to TRBD1. V dropped 8 bases and J dropped 0; count of bases not matched to a gene: 16. CDR1 is SGHRS, CDR2 YFSETQ, per germline. The CDR3 runs to 17 residues. In DNA form, the CDR3 reads TGCGCCAGACCTTCCGGGACAGCCTCACTTTTGAACACTGAAGCTTTCTTT. Protein product: CARPSGTASLLNTEAFF.

This clonotype was observed a few times. This sequence joins TRBV29-1 and TRBJ2-3, with 15 bases identical to TRBD2. The length of the CDR3 is 15 residues. J was trimmed by 2 bases and V by 7 bases; bases with no gene match: 4. Looked up from germline, CDR1 is SQVTM and CDR2 is ANQGSEA. The CDR3 coding sequence is TGCAGCGCCGGGACTAGCGGGGGGTACACAGATACGCAGTATTTT. Amino acid sequence: CSAGTSGGYTDTQYF.

This clonotype has just a few counts. The chain employs TRBV7-9 and TRBJ1-4, with 9 nucleotides matching TRBD1. Trimming cost V 5 bases and J 3 bases; bases outside gene matches: 10. CDR1 and CDR2 from the germline V gene are SEHNR and FQNEAQ (reference sequence). The CDR3 loop spans 17 amino acids. CDR3 sequence: CASSPWDREGPNEKLFF. The CDR3 nucleotides are TGTGCCAGCAGCCCCTGGGACAGGGAGGGACCTAATGAAAAACTGTTTTTT.

This clonotype was seen more than once but under ten times. The chain is built from TRBV6-2 or TRBV6-3 and TRBJ2-5, with 7 bases fitting TRBD1. CDR3 size: 15 residues. Looked up from germline, CDR1 is MNHEY and CDR2 is SVGEGT. V lost 2 bases and J lost 1; bases outside the gene matches: 4. CDR3 nucleotide sequence: TGTGCCAGCAGTTACACGGGACAGACCCAAGAGACCCAGTACTTC. Protein: CASSYTGQTQETQYF.

This clonotype was picked up a small number of times. The CDR3: CSAGEPQHF. As DNA, the CDR3 is TGCAGCGCTGGAGAGCCCCAGCATTTT. The gene calls are TRBV29-1 and TRBJ1-5; no definite D call. Trimming removed 7 bases from V and 8 bases from J, with 6 bases in between. The CDR3 covers 9 residues. The germline CDR1 and CDR2 sequences are SQVTM and ANQGSEA.

This clonotype was counted only a few times. The V and J genes are TRBV12-3 or TRBV12-4 and TRBJ2-2, with 10 bases identical to TRBD1. Germline trimming cut 6 bases from V and 4 bases from J; bases unmatched to any gene: 5. The CDR3 is 15 amino acids. The CDR3, as DNA: TGTGCCAGCAGGGGACAGGGGTGGCCCACCGGGGAGCTGTTTTTT. Its protein is CASRGQGWPTGELFF.

This clonotype appeared a few times. V and J are TRBV10-3 and TRBJ1-1; TRBD1 agrees at 7 bases. CDR1 is ENHRY, CDR2 SYGVKD, per germline. This CDR3 contains 13 residues. The J segment lost 5 bases and the V segment lost 3 bases, leaving 3 bases of the junction unmatched. The CDR3 loop is CAISDGTVTEAFF. The CDR3 DNA reads as TGTGCCATCAGTGATGGGACAGTGACTGAAGCTTTCTTT.

A few counts support this clonotype. The chain recombines TRBV7-9 with TRBJ2-1, with D perhaps matching TRBD1 or TRBD2 (7 bases each). The CDR3 is 15 amino acids. Per germline, CDR1 SEHNR and CDR2 FQNEAQ (reference sequence). With 4 bases removed from V and 2 bases from J, the gap between germline ends came to 12 bases. The CDR3 spells CASSSGGGPYNEQFF. CDR3 coding DNA: TGTGCCAGCAGCTCAGGGGGGGGCCCCTACAATGAGCAGTTCTTC.

This clonotype was picked up a small number of times. The CDR3 DNA sequence: TGTGCCAGCAGCTTAAACAGTGAGGACATTCAGTACTTC. Protein: CASSLNSEDIQYF. This chain uses TRBV7-3 with TRBJ2-4; D is unclear. The germline V gene has CDR1 SGHTA and CDR2 FQGTGA. The CDR3 contains 13 residues. The V end lost 1 base, the J end lost 8 bases, and 9 bases lay between the germline ends.

This chain links TRBV5-1 with TRBJ1-4, with no clear D. Germline lookup yields CDR1 SGHRS and CDR2 YFSETQ. The CDR3 consists of 16 residues. V was cut by 4 bases and J by 7 bases, with 20 bases left in between. The DNA of the CDR3 is TGCGCCAGCAGCGCCGGATACCGGCCCCTCGGTGAAAAACTGTTTTTT. The encoded protein is CASSAGYRPLGEKLFF.